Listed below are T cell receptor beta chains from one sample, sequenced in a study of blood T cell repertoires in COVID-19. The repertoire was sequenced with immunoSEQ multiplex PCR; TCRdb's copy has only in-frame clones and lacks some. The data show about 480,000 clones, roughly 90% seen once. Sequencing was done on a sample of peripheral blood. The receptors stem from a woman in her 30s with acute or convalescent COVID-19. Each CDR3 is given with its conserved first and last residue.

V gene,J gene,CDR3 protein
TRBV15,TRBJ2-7,CATSRGIWTGNTEQYF
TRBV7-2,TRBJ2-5,CASSSPLAGPQETQYF
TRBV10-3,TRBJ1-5,CAASRGGNQPQHF
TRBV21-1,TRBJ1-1,CASSLPGRTGRTEAFF
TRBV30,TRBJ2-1,CAWTGQLTNEQFF
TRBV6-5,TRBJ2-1,CASSSGGGPYNEQFF
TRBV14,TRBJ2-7,CASSQFHYEQYF
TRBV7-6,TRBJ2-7,CASSPYKTGMDEQYF
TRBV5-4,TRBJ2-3,CASSYPGGTDTQYF
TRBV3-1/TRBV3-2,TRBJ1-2,CASSQDHLSYGYTF
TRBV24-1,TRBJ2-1,CAHAGAGGLNEQFF